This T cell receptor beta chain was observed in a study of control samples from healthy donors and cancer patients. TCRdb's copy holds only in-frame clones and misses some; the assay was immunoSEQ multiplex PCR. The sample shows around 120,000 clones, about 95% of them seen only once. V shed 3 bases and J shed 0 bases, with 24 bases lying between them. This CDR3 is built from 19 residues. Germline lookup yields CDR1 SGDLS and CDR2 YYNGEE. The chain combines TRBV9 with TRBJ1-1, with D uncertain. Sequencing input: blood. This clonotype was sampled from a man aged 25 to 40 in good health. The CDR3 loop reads CASSARRGVFDVMNTEAFF. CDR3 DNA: TGTGCCAGCAGCGCTCGGCGTGGAGTTTTTGACGTCATGAACACTGAAGCTTTCTTT.